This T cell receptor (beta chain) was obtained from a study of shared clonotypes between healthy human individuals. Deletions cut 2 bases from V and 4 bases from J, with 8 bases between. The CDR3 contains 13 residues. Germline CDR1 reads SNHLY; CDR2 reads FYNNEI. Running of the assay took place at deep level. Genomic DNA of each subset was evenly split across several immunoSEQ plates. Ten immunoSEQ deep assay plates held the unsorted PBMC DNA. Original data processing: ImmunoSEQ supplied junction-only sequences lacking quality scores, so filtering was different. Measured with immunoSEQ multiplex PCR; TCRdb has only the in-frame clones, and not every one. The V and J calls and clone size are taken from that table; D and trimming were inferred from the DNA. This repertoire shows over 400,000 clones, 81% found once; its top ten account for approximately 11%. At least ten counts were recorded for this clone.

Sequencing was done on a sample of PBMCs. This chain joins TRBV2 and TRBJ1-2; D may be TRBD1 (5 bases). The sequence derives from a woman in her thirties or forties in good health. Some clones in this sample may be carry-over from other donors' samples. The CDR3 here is CASSEYGGYGYTF. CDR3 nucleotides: TGTGCCAGCAGTGAATACGGGGGCTATGGCTACACCTTC.